The 21 T cell receptor beta chains listed next were all sequenced from one sample in a study of neoadjuvant anti-PD-1 for oral cavity cancer. Profiling relied on immunoSEQ multiplex PCR, and the TCRdb table lists in-frame clones only, not all of them. Found here are 55,000 to 75,000 clones, around 85% of them singletons; the top ten hold around 2.6%. The time point is: after neoadjuvant nivolumab, at surgical resection. The material was PBMCs, obtained after nivolumab (anti-PD-1) treatment. These receptors came from a person between 40 and 79 years old with oral cavity squamous cell carcinoma.

This chain joins TRBV25-1 and TRBJ2-3; either TRBD1 or TRBD2 may supply D (5 bases each). Germline loops: CDR1 MGHDK, CDR2 SYGVNS. The V end lost 9 bases, the J end lost 1 base, and 14 bases lay between the germline ends. This CDR3 contains 14 residues. Written as DNA, the CDR3 is TGTGCCAGTGGGATGGGGGTCGGCACAGATACGCAGTATTTT. Translating it yields CASGMGVGTDTQYF.

The V call is TRBV6-5, the J call TRBJ1-5, with 7 nucleotides matching TRBD1. This CDR3 is built from 15 residues. V lost 6 bases, J lost 0 bases, and 5 bases stayed unmatched. CDR1 and CDR2 from the germline V gene are MNHEY and SVGAGI. The CDR3 coding sequence is TGTGCCAGCAGCTCGACAGGGTATAGCAATCAGCCCCAGCATTTT. The encoded protein is CASSSTGYSNQPQHF.

This clone was counted between two and nine times. The chain has TRBV5-5 and TRBJ1-2; 7 bases fit TRBD1. V was clipped by 1 base and J by 2 bases; unmatched bases: 5. Germline V gene lookup returns CDR1 SGHKS and CDR2 YYEKEE (reference sequence). The CDR3 has 15 amino acids. The CDR3, as DNA: TGTGCCAGCAGCTTGATGCTACAGGGGAACTATGGCTACACCTTC. Translation: CASSLMLQGNYGYTF.

J is TRBJ1-2 and V is TRBV20-1; D is unclear. This CDR3 has 11 amino acids. Deletions cut 4 bases from V and 5 bases from J, with 8 bases between. CDR1 is DFQATT and CDR2 is SNEGSKA in the germline V gene (reference sequence). CDR3 sequence reads: CSATDGYGYTF. The CDR3 nucleotides read TGCAGTGCTACAGACGGTTATGGCTACACCTTC.

J is TRBJ2-3 and V is TRBV7-9; the match to TRBD2 covers 11 bases. The V segment lost 1 base and the J segment 4 bases; nucleotides outside the gene matches: 4. The CDR3 totals 16 residues. Germline loops: CDR1 SEHNR, CDR2 FQNEAQ (reference sequence). The CDR3 is CASSLGLAGISDTQYF. The CDR3 nucleotides are TGTGCCAGCAGCTTAGGACTAGCGGGGATCTCAGATACGCAGTATTTT.

The rearrangement links TRBV5-6 to TRBJ1-5; D gene ambiguous. The CDR3 is made up of 14 amino acids. Germline loops: CDR1 SGHDT, CDR2 YYEEEE. The V gene lost 2 bases and the J gene lost 4 bases, with 10 bases spanning the gap. CDR3 sequence: CASSFFHQNQPQHF. The CDR3 DNA is TGTGCCAGCAGCTTTTTTCACCAGAATCAGCCCCAGCATTTT. Using reference TRBV5-6 and TRBJ1-5 for the parts outside the CDR3, the full variable domain is DAGVTQSPTHLIKTRGQQVTLRCSPKSGHDTVSWYQQALGQGPQFIFQYYEEEERQRGNFPDRFSGHQFPNYSSELNVNALLLGDSALYLCASSFFHQNQPQHFGDGTRLSIL.

V and J are TRBV4-1 and TRBJ1-4; the match to TRBD1 covers 7 bases. Trimming at V came to 4 bases and at J to 7 bases, leaving 9 bases not matched to a gene. Germline V CDR1 and CDR2: MGHRA, YSYEKL. This CDR3 has 15 amino acids. As DNA, the CDR3 is TGCGCCAGCAGCCGTACAGGGGCAGGGGGTGAAAAACTGTTTTTT. It encodes CASSRTGAGGEKLFF.

V usage is TRBV14 and J usage is TRBJ2-5, with 9 bases lining up with TRBD1. After removal of 5 bases from V and 0 bases from J, the junction contained 7 bases not matched to a gene. This CDR3 region has 16 residues. Germline V CDR1 and CDR2: SGHDN, FVKESK. CDR3 DNA: TGTGCCAGCAGCACTTATTGGACAGGGGACCAAGAGACCCAGTACTTC. Protein sequence: CASSTYWTGDQETQYF.

The CDR3 is CASSSGTHSTDTQYF. The CDR3 DNA reads as TGCGCCAGCAGCTCCGGGACTCATAGCACAGATACGCAGTATTTT. This chain connects TRBV5-1 to TRBJ2-3; a weak D match, TRBD2 (6 bases). V lost 3 bases to trimming and J lost 0 bases, with 11 bases between them. CDR3 length equals 15 residues. Germline CDR1 is SGHRS and CDR2 is YFSETQ.

The J gene is TRBJ1-1, the V gene TRBV7-2; 8 bases fit TRBD1. The CDR3 extends over 14 amino acids. Germline V gene data show CDR1 as SGHTA and CDR2 as FQGNSA. After removal of 5 bases from V and 1 base from J, the junction contained 3 bases not matched to a gene. The CDR3 region is CASSLQGGNTEAFF. CDR3 in DNA: TGTGCCAGCAGCCTACAGGGGGGGAACACTGAAGCTTTCTTT.

V gene TRBV7-9 combines with J gene TRBJ2-4, with D possibly matching TRBD2 (7 bases). The germline V and J ends were trimmed by 5 bases and 1 base, with 18 bases remaining between them. Germline V gene sequence: CDR1 SEHNR, CDR2 FQNEAQ (reference sequence). CDR3 length: 17 amino acids. Here the CDR3 DNA reads TGTGCCAGCAGCCCCTCTGCGGGGGCGCGGGCCAAAAACATTCAGTACTTC. This sequence encodes CASSPSAGARAKNIQYF.

The rearrangement links TRBV28 to TRBJ1-5; D is unclear. From germline, CDR1 is MDHEN and CDR2 SYDVKM. The CDR3 has 13 amino acids. Trimming took 4 bases from V and 0 from J, leaving 4 bases between them. CDR3 in amino acids: CASSWDSNQPQHF. The CDR3 nucleotides are TGTGCCAGCAGTTGGGATAGCAATCAGCCCCAGCATTTT.

The chain's CDR3 is CASSLEGSQLANYGYTF. Written as DNA, the CDR3 is TGCGCCAGCAGCTTGGAGGGTAGCCAGCTCGCTAACTATGGCTACACCTTC. The chain joins TRBV5-1 to TRBJ1-2; D is ambiguous. V was cut by 0 bases and J by 0 bases, with 15 bases left in between. CDR3 length: 17 amino acids. Per germline, CDR1 SGHRS and CDR2 YFSETQ.

The genes are TRBV29-1 and TRBJ1-2; TRBD1 matches at 7 bases. Germline-derived CDR1 and CDR2 are SQVTM and ANQGSEA. This CDR3 region has 13 residues. Losses at the gene ends were 4 bases for V and 3 bases for J; bases not matched to a gene: 5. The CDR3 spells CSVGEGGDYGYTF. In DNA form, the CDR3 reads TGCAGCGTTGGTGAAGGGGGCGACTATGGCTACACCTTC.

The genes are TRBV7-8 and TRBJ1-2; a weak D match, TRBD1 (6 bases). The CDR3 is 15 amino acids. V lost 1 base and J lost 4, with 13 bases in between. CDR1 and CDR2 (germline): SGHVS, FQNEAQ. The CDR3 loop is CASSLESRGLYGYTF. CDR3 DNA: TGTGCCAGCAGCTTAGAATCCAGGGGCCTCTATGGCTACACCTTC.

The V and J genes are TRBV15 and TRBJ1-4; the D gene is possibly TRBD1 (5 bases). The CDR3 covers 14 residues. Germline-derived CDR1 and CDR2 are LNHNV and YYDKDF (reference sequence). V was clipped by 3 bases and J by 4 bases, with 9 bases between them. DNA for the CDR3: TGTGCCACCAGCAGGGGGCAGGGTAATGAAAAACTGTTTTTT. Its protein is CATSRGQGNEKLFF.

This clone has a single count. V usage is TRBV29-1 and J usage is TRBJ2-7; the match to TRBD1 covers 8 bases. V dropped 8 bases and J dropped 5; count of bases not matched to a gene: 5. This CDR3 has 11 residues. CDR1 SQVTM and CDR2 ANQGSEA come from the germline V gene. The CDR3 region is CSIGQGHEQYF. The CDR3 DNA is TGCAGCATAGGACAGGGCCACGAGCAGTACTTC.

The genes are TRBV30 and TRBJ1-1, with TRBD1 as a possible D gene (5 bases). The germline V gene has CDR1 GTSNPN and CDR2 SVGIG (reference sequence). This CDR3 has 15 amino acids. The V and J ends lost 0 bases and 0 bases respectively, with 11 bases between them. The CDR3, as DNA: TGTGCCTGGAGTGTCAGTCTGGGGCTGAACACTGAAGCTTTCTTT. It is translated as CAWSVSLGLNTEAFF.

The gene calls are TRBV2 and TRBJ1-2; no firm D call. V was pared by 5 bases and J by 4 bases, with 11 bases between. CDR1 is SNHLY and CDR2 is FYNNEI in the germline V gene. CDR3 length: 13 amino acids. In DNA, the CDR3 is TGTGCCAGCAGTCAGGCCGGTAGCTATGGCTACACCTTC. Amino acid sequence: CASSQAGSYGYTF.

In its sample, this clone was seen once. This chain links TRBV27 with TRBJ1-6, with 10 bases matching TRBD1. Germline values: CDR1 MNHEY, CDR2 SMNVEV (reference sequence). CDR3 length: 15 residues. J was trimmed by 7 bases and V by 5 bases; bases with no gene match: 5. CDR3 protein: CASSLTGGFNSPLHF. The DNA for the CDR3 is TGTGCCAGCAGTCTGACAGGGGGCTTCAATTCACCCCTCCACTTT.

The rearrangement uses TRBV29-1 and TRBJ1-2, with TRBD1 identical over 7 bases. This CDR3 contains 13 residues. Germline CDR1 SQVTM, CDR2 ANQGSEA. After removal of 1 base from V and 4 bases from J, the junction contained 3 bases not matched to a gene. CDR3 amino acids: CSVEGSGGYGYTF. The CDR3 region has the DNA TGCAGCGTTGAAGGGTCAGGGGGCTATGGCTACACCTTC.